Below are 26 T cell receptor beta chains sequenced from a single sample in a study of cytomegalovirus exposure and HLA in healthy donors. Primers: 60 Vbeta forward and 13 Jbeta reverse. Profiled with immunoSEQ multiplex PCR; TCRdb holds only in-frame clones, not every one. This sample contains 200,000 or so clones. Sequencing was performed on PBMCs. The receptor set was obtained from a boy aged 10-17 years in good health and CMV-seronegative.

This sequence joins TRBV28 and TRBJ1-2; D ambiguous. CDR1 and CDR2 from the germline V gene are MDHEN and SYDVKM. The CDR3 consists of 12 residues. V lost 8 bases and J lost 4, with 11 bases in between. As DNA, the CDR3 is TGTGCCAGCCGGGAGGTCAGCTATGGCTACACCTTC. Its translation: CASREVSYGYTF.

The J gene is TRBJ2-7, the V gene TRBV10-3, with TRBD2 matching over 10 bases. V shed 10 bases and J 1 base; nucleotides not matched to a gene: 7. This CDR3 has 14 amino acids. CDR1 ENHRY and CDR2 SYGVKD come from the germline V gene. In nucleotides, the CDR3 is TGTGCCAGTTTAGCGGGGGGTTCGTCCTACGAGCAGTACTTC. It codes for CASLAGGSSYEQYF.

The gene calls are TRBV18 and TRBJ2-7; TRBD1 matches at 9 bases. Germline V gene data show CDR1 as KGHSH and CDR2 as LQKENI. This CDR3 spans 16 amino acids. The J segment lost 2 bases and the V segment lost 2 bases, leaving 7 bases of the junction unmatched. The CDR3 reads CASSPTEGQGTYEQYF. The CDR3 region has the DNA TGTGCCAGCTCACCAACCGAGGGACAGGGAACCTACGAGCAGTACTTC.

V gene TRBV6-5 combines with J gene TRBJ1-2; no firm D call. V gave up 7 bases and J gave up 6 bases, with 9 bases separating them. Germline lookup yields CDR1 MNHEY and CDR2 SVGAGI. CDR3 length: 11 residues. The CDR3 sequence: CASTSSHGYTF. CDR3 sequence (DNA): TGTGCCAGCACCTCTTCCCATGGCTACACCTTC.

The chain uses TRBV7-8 and TRBJ1-4; D not certain. CDR3 length: 15 amino acids. The V gene's germline CDR1 is SGHVS and CDR2 FQNEAQ. Between the trimmed V and J ends, which lost 4 bases and 8 bases, there was a span of 17 bases. The CDR3 DNA follows: TGTGCCAGCAGCTCCTTCCGGACGGGGAAGGAAAAACTGTTTTTT. Translation: CASSSFRTGKEKLFF.

The V call is TRBV28, the J call TRBJ1-1; D is perhaps TRBD1 (5 bases). The CDR3 totals 13 residues. Trimming took 10 bases from V and 5 from J, leaving 17 bases between them. Germline loops: CDR1 MDHEN, CDR2 SYDVKM. The CDR3 protein is CATTLAGQTEAFF. The CDR3, as DNA: TGTGCCACCACACTGGCAGGGCAGACTGAAGCTTTCTTT. Complete variable domain (other parts from reference TRBV28 and TRBJ1-1): DVKVTQSSRYLVKRTGEKVFLECVQDMDHENMFWYRQDPGLGLRLIYFSYDVKMKEKGDIPEGYSVSREKKERFSLILESASTNQTSMYLCATTLAGQTEAFFGQGTRLTVV.

V usage is TRBV7-3 and J usage is TRBJ2-1; 11 bases match TRBD1. Germline V gene lookup returns CDR1 SGHTA and CDR2 FQGTGA. The CDR3 spans 16 residues. V gave up 4 bases and J gave up 6 bases; unmatched junction bases: 8. In nucleotides, the CDR3 is TGTGCCAGCAGCTCAACTTCCGGGACAGGGGGCAATGAGCAGTTCTTC. The encoded protein is CASSSTSGTGGNEQFF.

This rearrangement joins TRBV4-3 to TRBJ1-2, with 12 bases identical to TRBD1. The CDR3 loop spans 14 amino acids. The germline V gene encodes CDR1 LGHNA and CDR2 YSLEER. The V segment lost 3 bases and the J segment 8 bases; nucleotides outside the gene matches: 4. The CDR3, as DNA: TGCGCCAGCAGCCATGCCGGGACAGGGGGCGGCTACACCTTC. Translating it yields CASSHAGTGGGYTF.

The chain joins TRBV30 to TRBJ2-1; TRBD2 agrees at 9 bases. CDR1 is GTSNPN and CDR2 is SVGIG in the germline V gene (reference sequence). The CDR3 runs 14 residues. The ends lost 4 bases at V and 6 bases at J; junction bases unmatched: 7. The CDR3 is CAWKSGGPFNEQFF. The CDR3 nucleotides are TGTGCCTGGAAAAGCGGGGGGCCTTTCAATGAGCAGTTCTTC.

The chain employs TRBV2 and TRBJ2-5; D gene unclear. V was trimmed by 6 bases and J by 5 bases, leaving 16 bases between them. This CDR3 region has 14 residues. Germline CDR1 is SNHLY and CDR2 is FYNNEI. CDR3: CASSSSSVVETQYF. The DNA of the CDR3 is TGTGCCAGCAGCTCATCCTCGGTGGTGGAGACCCAGTACTTC. Variable domain in full (rest from reference TRBV2 and TRBJ2-5): EPEVTQTPSHQVTQMGQEVILRCVPISNHLYFYWYRQILGQKVEFLVSFYNNEISEKSEIFDDQFSVERPDGSNFTLKIRSTKLEDSAMYFCASSSSSVVETQYFGPGTRLLVL.

V gene TRBV30 combines with J gene TRBJ1-1; D unresolved. The CDR3 runs 14 residues. Germline V gene lookup returns CDR1 GTSNPN and CDR2 SVGIG (reference sequence). Trimming removed 0 bases from V and 4 bases from J, with 12 bases in between. CDR3 bases: TGTGCCTGGAGTGTAGGTCAGGCGGGCACTGAAGCTTTCTTT. Translated: CAWSVGQAGTEAFF.

The chain couples TRBV4-1 to TRBJ2-3, with 8 positions matching TRBD2. The V and J ends lost 1 base and 6 bases, in that order; junction bases with no gene match: 6. Germline CDR1 is MGHRA and CDR2 is YSYEKL. The CDR3 runs to 15 residues. In DNA, the CDR3 is TGCGCCAGCAGCCAAGTTCGGGGACTAGTTGATACGCAGTATTTT. It specifies CASSQVRGLVDTQYF.

The chain employs TRBV4-3 and TRBJ1-2; no firm D call. The germline V gene has CDR1 LGHNA and CDR2 YSLEER. The CDR3 runs to 13 residues. V shed 6 bases and J shed 6 bases, with 14 bases lying between them. The DNA for the CDR3 is TGCGCCAGCAGTCAAAGCTCCATAGATGGCTACACCTTC. Translating it yields CASSQSSIDGYTF.

The chain carries TRBV7-5 and TRBJ2-7; the DNA was not used to check the table's D call, TRBD2. TRBV7-5 is tagged as a pseudogene. This CDR3 is built from 15 residues. The CDR3 region is CARSREGGGNDEQYF. The CDR3, as DNA: TGTGCCAGAAGCCGGGAGGGAGGGGGAAACGACGAGCAGTACTTC.

The rearrangement uses TRBV11-2 and TRBJ1-2, with 11 positions matching TRBD1. The junction had 10 bases not matched to a gene; V was cut back by 3 bases and J by 1 base. The germline CDR1 and CDR2 sequences are SGHAT and FQNNGV. The CDR3 sequence is 18 residues long. The CDR3 reads CASSFADRGQVHNYGYTF. The CDR3 DNA sequence: TGTGCCAGCAGCTTCGCGGACAGGGGGCAGGTCCATAACTATGGCTACACCTTC. Combining the CDR3 with reference TRBV11-2 and TRBJ1-2 gives the whole variable domain EAGVAQSPRYKIIEKRQSVAFWCNPISGHATLYWYQQILGQGPKLLIQFQNNGVVDDSQLPKDRFSAERLKGVDSTLKIQPAKLEDSAVYLCASSFADRGQVHNYGYTFGSGTRLTVV.

This chain joins TRBV2 and TRBJ2-2, with D possibly TRBD2 on 6 matching bases. The CDR3 contains 14 residues. V lost 2 bases and J 6 bases, leaving 10 bases between the germline ends. Per the germline V gene, CDR1 is SNHLY and CDR2 is FYNNEI. This CDR3 reads CASSERGTAGELFF. Here the CDR3 DNA reads TGTGCCAGCAGTGAACGGGGGACCGCCGGGGAGCTGTTTTTT.

This chain uses TRBV10-1 with TRBJ2-7, with a weak D call TRBD2 (5 bases). CDR3 length: 11 residues. CDR1 WNHNN and CDR2 SYGVQD come from the germline V gene (reference sequence). Trimming stripped 10 bases from V and 6 bases from J, with 13 bases between. The CDR3 is CATCGGPEQYF. The CDR3 region has the DNA TGCGCCACCTGTGGAGGCCCCGAGCAGTACTTC.

This chain joins TRBV30 and TRBJ1-2; D uncertain. This CDR3 contains 11 residues. V lost 0 bases and J lost 10, with 9 bases in between. Germline CDR1 GTSNPN, CDR2 SVGIG (reference sequence). The CDR3 region is CAWSVQIDYTF. The CDR3 DNA reads TGTGCCTGGAGTGTTCAGATTGACTACACCTTC.

This chain joins TRBV11-2 and TRBJ1-3, with 7 bases fitting TRBD1. The CDR3 runs to 19 residues. V lost 2 bases and J lost 3; bases outside the gene matches: 16. Germline values: CDR1 SGHAT, CDR2 FQNNGV. The CDR3 nucleotides read TGTGCCAGCAGCTTACCCCATTGGGGACAGCCCGTATTTGGAAACACCATATATTTT. It specifies CASSLPHWGQPVFGNTIYF.

The chain combines TRBV4-3 with TRBJ1-2; D not resolved. V was trimmed by 0 bases and J by 8 bases, leaving 16 bases between them. The CDR3 loop spans 15 amino acids. CDR1 is LGHNA and CDR2 is YSLEER in the germline V gene. The CDR3 region has the DNA TGCGCCAGCAGCCAAGACGTCACGGTAACTATGGGCTACACCTTC. It yields the protein CASSQDVTVTMGYTF.

This chain joins TRBV2 and TRBJ1-5; D ambiguous. CDR3 size: 14 residues. V gave up 6 bases and J gave up 6 bases, with 15 bases separating them. Germline lookup yields CDR1 SNHLY and CDR2 FYNNEI. The CDR3 spells CASSSVPGGQPQHF. Written as DNA, the CDR3 is TGTGCCAGCAGCTCGGTTCCCGGAGGTCAGCCCCAGCATTTT.

V usage is TRBV6-6 and J usage is TRBJ1-5, with D unresolved. CDR3 length: 15 residues. Looked up from germline, CDR1 is MNHNY and CDR2 is SVGAGI (reference sequence). The V end lost 6 bases, the J end lost 2 bases, and 14 bases lay between the germline ends. The CDR3 DNA reads TGTGCCAGCAGACCCGCGGGAGAGGGCAATCAGCCCCAGCATTTT. Translating it yields CASRPAGEGNQPQHF.

The chain couples TRBV10-1 to TRBJ2-1; 8 bases align to TRBD2. J gave up 4 bases and V 3 bases, and 8 bases lay outside the gene matches. CDR3 length: 16 amino acids. The germline V gene has CDR1 WNHNN and CDR2 SYGVQD (reference sequence). The DNA for the CDR3 is TGCGCCAGCAGTGACTTAATTCGGGAGGGGTACAATGAGCAGTTCTTC. It specifies CASSDLIREGYNEQFF.

A remark on this clone: The sample holds other DNA sequences that translate to the same CDR3. The rearrangement links TRBV9 to TRBJ1-1; D ambiguous. CDR3 size: 13 residues. V lost 1 base and J 2 bases, leaving 6 bases between the germline ends. Germline loops: CDR1 SGDLS, CDR2 YYNGEE. The DNA of the CDR3 is TGTGCCAGCAGCGTACAGGAAAACACTGAAGCTTTCTTT. Amino acid sequence: CASSVQENTEAFF.

V and J are TRBV25-1 and TRBJ1-2, with 7 bases fitting TRBD1. The ends lost 8 bases at V and 4 bases at J; junction bases unmatched: 7. The CDR3 spans 13 residues. CDR1 and CDR2 from the germline V gene are MGHDK and SYGVNS. CDR3: CASGVGGVYGYTF. CDR3 sequence (DNA): TGTGCCAGCGGAGTAGGGGGCGTCTATGGCTACACCTTC.

The chain recombines TRBV5-6 with TRBJ1-1; 8 bases line up with TRBD1. Per the germline V gene, CDR1 is SGHDT and CDR2 is YYEEEE. The ends lost 4 bases at V and 4 bases at J; junction bases unmatched: 3. The CDR3 totals 13 residues. Here the CDR3 reads CASSETGGTEAFF. In nucleotides, the CDR3 is TGTGCCAGCAGCGAAACAGGGGGCACTGAAGCTTTCTTT.